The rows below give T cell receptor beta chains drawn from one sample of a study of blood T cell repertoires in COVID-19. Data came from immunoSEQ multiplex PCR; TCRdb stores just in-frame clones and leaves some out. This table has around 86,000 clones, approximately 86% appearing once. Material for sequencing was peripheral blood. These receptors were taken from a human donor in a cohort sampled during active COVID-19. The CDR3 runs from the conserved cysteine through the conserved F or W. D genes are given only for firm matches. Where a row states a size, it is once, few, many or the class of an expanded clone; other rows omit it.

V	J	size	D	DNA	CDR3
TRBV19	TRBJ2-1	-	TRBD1	TGTGCCAGTACCGGGGACAGGGGGCGCGAGTTCAGCAATGAGCAGTTCTTC	CASTGDRGREFSNEQFF
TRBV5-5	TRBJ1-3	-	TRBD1	TGTGCCAGCAGTTGGACAGGGACCTCTGGAAACACCATATATTTT	CASSWTGTSGNTIYF
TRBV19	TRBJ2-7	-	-	TGTGCCAGTAGTATAGCGGTGGTCTACGAGCAGTACTTC	CASSIAVVYEQYF
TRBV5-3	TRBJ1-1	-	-	TGTGCCAGAAGAGCGGAACCACACGATCGACCCAGTGGCACTGAAGCTTTCTTT	CARRAEPHDRPSGTEAFF
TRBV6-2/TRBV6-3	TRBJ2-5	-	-	TGTGCCAGCAGTCCATACAGGGCCCAAGAGACCCAGTACTTC	CASSPYRAQETQYF
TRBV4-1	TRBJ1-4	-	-	TGCGCCAGCAGCCAAGATGAGGGCGCTAATGAAAAACTGTTTTTT	CASSQDEGANEKLFF
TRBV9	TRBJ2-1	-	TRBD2	TGTGCCAGCAGCGCCGGGGGGACTAGCGGGGGGCACAATGAGCAGTTCTTC	CASSAGGTSGGHNEQFF
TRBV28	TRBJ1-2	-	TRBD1	TGTGCCATATCTTTCGGGACAGCCAACTATGGCTACACCTTC	CAISFGTANYGYTF
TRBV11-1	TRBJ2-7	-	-	TGTGCCAGCAGCTGGGACTCTTCGAGGGAGCAGTACTTC	CASSWDSSREQYF
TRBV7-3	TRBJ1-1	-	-	TGTGCCAGCAGCCTCCAGGGCAGGGCAGACACTGAAGCTTTCTTT	CASSLQGRADTEAFF
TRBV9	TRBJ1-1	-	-	TGTGCCAGCAGCCCACCGGACAGGAACACTGAAGCTTTCTTT	CASSPPDRNTEAFF
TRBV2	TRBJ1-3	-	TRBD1	TGTGCCAGCGGACCCGGGACAGGGTCTGGAAACACCATATATTTT	CASGPGTGSGNTIYF
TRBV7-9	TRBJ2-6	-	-	TGTGCCAGCAGCTTAGGGCCCAACCTGACTTTC	CASSLGPNLTF
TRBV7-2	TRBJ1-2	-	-	TGTGCCAGCAGCCCCGCCCTTGGCATCAACTATGGCTACACCTTC	CASSPALGINYGYTF
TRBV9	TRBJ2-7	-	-	TGTGCCAGCAGCGTACAGGAACGGAACTACGAGCAGTACTTC	CASSVQERNYEQYF
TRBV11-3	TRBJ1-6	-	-	TGTGCCAGCAGCTTCCGAGGAGGCTCACCCCTCCACTTT	CASSFRGGSPLHF
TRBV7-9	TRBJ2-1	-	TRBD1	TGTGCCAGCAGCCTAAGGACAGGCCATTCCTACAATGAGCAGTTCTTC	CASSLRTGHSYNEQFF
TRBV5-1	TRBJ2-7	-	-	TGCGCCAGCAGCTTTTCAGGACTCTCCTACGAGCAGTACTTC	CASSFSGLSYEQYF
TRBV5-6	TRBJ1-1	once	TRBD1	TGTGCCAGCAGCTCAAGTAGGGCAGGGGGCTGGATCACTGAAGCTTTCTTT	CASSSSRAGGWITEAFF
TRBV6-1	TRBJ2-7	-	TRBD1	TGTGCCAGCACTGAAGGACAGGGCCGACCCTCGGGTGCCTTC	CASTEGQGRPSGAF
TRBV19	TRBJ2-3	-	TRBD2	TGTGCCAGTAGTATAGGAGAGGCTAGCGGGGGGGGTAATACGCAGTATTTT	CASSIGEASGGGNTQYF
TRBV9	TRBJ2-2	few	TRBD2	TGTGCCAGCAGCCCCGGGGTAGCGGGGGCCCGGGGCACCGGGGAGCTGTTTTTT	CASSPGVAGARGTGELFF
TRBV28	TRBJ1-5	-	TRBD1	TGTGCCACGCTGACAGGGTTTCCACGGCCCCAGCATTTT	CATLTGFPRPQHF
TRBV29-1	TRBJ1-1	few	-	TGCAGCGTTACTGCCCTCCCCCGGGTAACTGAAGCTTTCTTT	CSVTALPRVTEAFF
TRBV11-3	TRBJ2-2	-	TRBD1	TGTGCCAGCAGCCGGACAGGATTGGGCACCGGGGAGCTGTTTTTT	CASSRTGLGTGELFF
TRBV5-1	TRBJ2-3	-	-	TGCGCCAGCAGCTCCGTTTCTAGCACAGATACGCAGTATTTT	CASSSVSSTDTQYF
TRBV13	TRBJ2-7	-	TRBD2	TGTGCCAGCAGCTTAACGCTAGGTGGGACTAGCCCCGACGAGCAGTACTTC	CASSLTLGGTSPDEQYF
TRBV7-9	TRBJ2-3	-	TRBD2	TGTGCCAGCAGCTCCCCAACTAGCGGCCCAGATACGCAGTATTTT	CASSSPTSGPDTQYF
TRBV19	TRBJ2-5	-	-	TGTGCCAGTAGCTCGGCCGGGAAACAAGAGACCCAGTACTTC	CASSSAGKQETQYF
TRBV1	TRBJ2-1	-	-	TGCACCAGCAGCCAACTTAGGTCTAGCGGGAGGCCATGCCGCAATGAGCAGTTCTTC	CTSSQLRSSGRPCRNEQFF
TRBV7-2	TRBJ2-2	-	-	TGTGCCAGCAGCTTAGCGGGACGGGGGTTTAGCGGGGAGCTGTTTTTT	CASSLAGRGFSGELFF
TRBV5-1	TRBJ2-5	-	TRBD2	TGCGCCAGCAGCTTTGGGACTAGCGGGGGGACTTTCCAAGAGACCCAGTACTTC	CASSFGTSGGTFQETQYF
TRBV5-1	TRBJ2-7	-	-	TGCGCCAGCGGCGAGGCGTTTTCCTACGAGCAGTACTTC	CASGEAFSYEQYF
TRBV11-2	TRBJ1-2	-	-	TGTGCCAGCAGCTTAGATCGTAATAACTATGGCTACACCTTC	CASSLDRNNYGYTF
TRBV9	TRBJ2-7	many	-	TGTGCCAGCAGCGACCCCCTCCAGGGGAAAGACGACGAGCAGTACTTC	CASSDPLQGKDDEQYF
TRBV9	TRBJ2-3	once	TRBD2	TGTGCCAGCAGCCCTGGGGGGACTACGAGCACAGATACGCAGTATTTT	CASSPGGTTSTDTQYF